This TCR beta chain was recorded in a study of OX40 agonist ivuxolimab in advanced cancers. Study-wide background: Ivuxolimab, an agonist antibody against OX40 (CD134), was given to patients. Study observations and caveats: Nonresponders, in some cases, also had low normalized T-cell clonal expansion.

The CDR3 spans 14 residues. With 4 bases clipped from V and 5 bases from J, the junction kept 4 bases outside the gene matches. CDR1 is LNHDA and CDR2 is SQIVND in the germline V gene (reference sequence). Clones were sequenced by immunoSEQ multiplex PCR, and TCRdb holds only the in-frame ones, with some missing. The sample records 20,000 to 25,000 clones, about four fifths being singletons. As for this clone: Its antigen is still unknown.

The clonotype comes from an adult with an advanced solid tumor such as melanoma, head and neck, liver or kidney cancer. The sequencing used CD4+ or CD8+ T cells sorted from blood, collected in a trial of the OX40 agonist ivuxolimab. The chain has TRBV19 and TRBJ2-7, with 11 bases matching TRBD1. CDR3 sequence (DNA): TGTGCCAGTAGTAGGACAGGGGGCAAGCACGAGCAGTACTTC. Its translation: CASSRTGGKHEQYF.